This T cell receptor beta chain was captured by sequencing in a study of shared clonotypes between healthy human individuals. Study-wide points: For sorted subsets, rarefaction showed incomplete sequencing despite large depth.

Method: immunoSEQ multiplex PCR; TCRdb's copy keeps in-frame clones and lacks some. The data contain approximately 100,000 clones, more than 65% of them seen just once; the ten biggest clones take up about 23%. Healthy adults negative for HIV, lacking recent acute infections or vaccinations, served as donors. The CDR3 length is 16 residues. V gave up 0 bases and J gave up 0 bases, with 9 bases separating them. Germline V gene lookup returns CDR1 MGHRA and CDR2 YSYEKL. Details on this clone: Its antigen is currently unknown.

The receptor was derived from a woman aged 30 to 39 in good health. The rearrangement links TRBV4-1 to TRBJ2-1; D remains ambiguous. Input material: memory CD8+ T cells sorted from blood. Subset noted: CD45RO+ cells pooled with CCR7-negative TemRA cells. The CDR3 loop is CASSQDPASSYNEQFF. For the CDR3, the DNA is TGCGCCAGCAGCCAAGATCCTGCGAGCTCCTACAATGAGCAGTTCTTC.